These 12 T cell receptor beta chains were all obtained from the same sample, sequenced in a study of human T cells and chemical hapten exposure. The time point was: patch test 1, 2 weeks after DPC sensitization. This sample's treatment: therapeutic diphenylcyclopropenone sensitization with weekly scalp DPC. TCRdb called the RACE reads again in MiXCR, with one record for every CDR3 protein. The data contain about 360,000 distinct CDR3 sequences, about 7% of them singletons. This specimen consisted of whole blood, obtained in connection with sensitization to the hapten diphenylcyclopropenone (DPC). These TCRs come from a young woman with alopecia areata. Some clones in this sample may be carry-over from other donors' samples.

This clonotype was observed many times. This chain connects TRBV28 to TRBJ2-1, with 9 nucleotides matching TRBD2. V gave up 2 bases and J gave up 7 bases; unmatched junction bases: 3. The CDR3 is 14 residues long. Germline V gene lookup returns CDR1 MDHEN and CDR2 SYDVKM. The CDR3 reads CASSLAGGPNEQFF. The CDR3 nucleotides read TGTGCCAGCAGTTTAGCGGGGGGGCCGAATGAGCAGTTCTTC.

This clonotype was detected ten times or more. V and J are TRBV12-3 or TRBV12-4 and TRBJ1-4; 8 bases align to TRBD1. Germline trimming cut 6 bases from V and 8 bases from J; bases unmatched to any gene: 14. The CDR3 sequence is 16 residues long. In DNA form, the CDR3 reads TGTGCCAGCAGGCGGAACCAGGGGGCTGCTGCCGAAAAACTGTTTTTT. As protein: CASRRNQGAAAEKLFF.

This clonotype was counted a few times. The chain combines TRBV7-2 with TRBJ2-7; D is perhaps TRBD1 (6 bases). Trimming cost V 1 base and J 4 bases, with 11 bases left between them. The CDR3 is 14 amino acids. Looked up from germline, CDR1 is SGHTA and CDR2 is FQGNSA. CDR3 nucleotides: TGTGCCAGCAGCTTAGACAGGGTCTTATACGAGCAGTACTTC. Residues: CASSLDRVLYEQYF.

The V call is TRBV10-3, the J call TRBJ2-2; D gene unclear. The CDR3 is 16 amino acids. Germline loops: CDR1 ENHRY, CDR2 SYGVKD. V lost 0 bases and J lost 6, with 14 bases in between. In DNA form, the CDR3 reads TGTGCCATCAGTGAGTCGAACGCCCCCTCTTCCGGGGAGCTGTTTTTT. Amino acids: CAISESNAPSSGELFF.

V and J are TRBV12-3 or TRBV12-4 and TRBJ2-1; 10 bases line up with TRBD2. The CDR3 has 14 residues. V gave up 5 bases and J gave up 8 bases; unmatched junction bases: 6. This CDR3 is CASSLGTSVYEQFF. For the CDR3, the DNA is TGTGCCAGCAGTCTCGGGACTAGCGTTTATGAGCAGTTCTTC.

This clonotype showed up many times. This rearrangement joins TRBV3-1 to TRBJ2-7, with TRBD2 identical over 9 bases. CDR1 and CDR2 (germline): LGHDT, YNNKEL (reference sequence). The CDR3 length is 15 residues. J gave up 4 bases and V 1 base, and 5 bases lay outside the gene matches. CDR3 loop: CASSQVAGEGYEQYF. CDR3 DNA: TGTGCCAGCAGCCAAGTAGCGGGGGAGGGGTACGAGCAGTACTTC.

Many counts were recorded for this clonotype. The J gene is TRBJ1-4, the V gene TRBV7-9; D perhaps matches TRBD1 (5 bases). V dropped 3 bases and J dropped 0 bases, with 14 bases sitting between them. The CDR3 has 17 residues. From germline, CDR1 is SEHNR and CDR2 FQNEAQ (reference sequence). CDR3 in amino acids: CASSLYGGEATNEKLFF. The CDR3 DNA reads as TGTGCCAGCAGCTTGTACGGGGGTGAGGCAACTAATGAAAAACTGTTTTTT.

This clonotype was seen more than once but under ten times. The chain uses TRBV4-3 and TRBJ2-1, with TRBD2 identical over 7 bases. V gave up 0 bases and J gave up 4 bases; unmatched junction bases: 6. CDR1 and CDR2 (germline): LGHNA, YSLEER. The CDR3 runs 16 residues. The CDR3 DNA sequence: TGCGCCAGCAGCCAAGATCTCGAGCGGGGATACAATGAGCAGTTCTTC. Translating gives CASSQDLERGYNEQFF.

Comments on this clonotype: This may come from a read error, since a much larger clone is one base off. J is TRBJ2-1 and V is TRBV10-3, with 8 bases matching TRBD2. CDR3 size: 14 residues. V was clipped by 3 bases and J by 9 bases; unmatched bases: 7. Germline V CDR1 and CDR2: ENHRY, SYGVKD. The CDR3 DNA reads TGTGCCATCAGTGACCGCGGGGGGACGTGTGAGCAGTTCTTC. Translated, it gives CAISDRGGTCEQFF.

This sequence joins TRBV4-2 and TRBJ1-4; no clear D gene. From germline, CDR1 is LGHNA and CDR2 YNFKEQ. The CDR3 spans 16 residues. Trimming removed 0 bases at V and 8 bases at J, with 16 bases between. CDR3 in DNA: TGTGCCAGCAGCCAAGATCGCTTGCCCACGTCCGAAAAACTGTTTTTT. Amino acid sequence: CASSQDRLPTSEKLFF.

This clonotype was counted only a few times. The chain employs TRBV7-9 and TRBJ1-5, with D unclear. The CDR3 sequence is 20 residues long. CDR1 is SEHNR, CDR2 FQNEAQ, per germline (reference sequence). V was shortened by 0 bases and J by 4 bases, with 25 bases between the two germline ends. CDR3 region: CASSLALSAGGSLGNQPQHF. The CDR3 coding sequence is TGTGCCAGCAGCTTAGCGCTTTCCGCCGGCGGGTCCCTGGGGAATCAGCCCCAGCATTTT.

The table lists this clonotype with a few counts. The chain combines TRBV20-1 with TRBJ2-7; no firm D call. CDR3 length: 12 amino acids. Deletions cut 1 base from V and 3 bases from J, with 7 bases between. Germline CDR1 is DFQATT and CDR2 is SNEGSKA (reference sequence). This chain's CDR3 is CSARVGDYEQYF. The CDR3 bases are TGCAGTGCTAGAGTTGGCGACTACGAGCAGTACTTC.